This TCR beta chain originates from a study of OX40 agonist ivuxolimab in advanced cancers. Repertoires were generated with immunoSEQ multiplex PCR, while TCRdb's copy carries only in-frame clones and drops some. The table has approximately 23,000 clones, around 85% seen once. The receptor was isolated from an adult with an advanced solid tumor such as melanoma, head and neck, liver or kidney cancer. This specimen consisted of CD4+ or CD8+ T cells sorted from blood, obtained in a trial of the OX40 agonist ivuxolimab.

In DNA form, the CDR3 reads TGTGCCAGCAGCTCCCGGGGACAGGCCGTCGGCGGGGAGCTGTTTTTT. The encoded protein is CASSSRGQAVGGELFF. The rearrangement uses TRBV7-9 and TRBJ2-2, with 8 bases that match TRBD1. The CDR3 is 16 residues long. CDR1 and CDR2 from the germline V gene are SEHNR and FQNEAQ (reference sequence). Trimming removed 4 bases from V and 7 bases from J; junction bases left unmatched: 11.